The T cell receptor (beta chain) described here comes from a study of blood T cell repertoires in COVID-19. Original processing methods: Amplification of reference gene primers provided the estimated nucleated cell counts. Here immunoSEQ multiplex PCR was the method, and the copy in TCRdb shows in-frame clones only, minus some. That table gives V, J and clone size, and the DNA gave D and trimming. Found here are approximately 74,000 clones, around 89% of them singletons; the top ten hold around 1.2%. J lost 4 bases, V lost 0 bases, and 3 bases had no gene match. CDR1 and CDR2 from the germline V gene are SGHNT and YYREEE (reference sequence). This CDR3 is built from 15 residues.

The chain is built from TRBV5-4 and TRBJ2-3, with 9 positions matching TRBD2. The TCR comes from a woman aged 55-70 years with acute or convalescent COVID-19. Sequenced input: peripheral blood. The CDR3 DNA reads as TGTGCCAGCAGCTTGGAAAGCGGGAGGTCAGATACGCAGTATTTT. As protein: CASSLESGRSDTQYF.